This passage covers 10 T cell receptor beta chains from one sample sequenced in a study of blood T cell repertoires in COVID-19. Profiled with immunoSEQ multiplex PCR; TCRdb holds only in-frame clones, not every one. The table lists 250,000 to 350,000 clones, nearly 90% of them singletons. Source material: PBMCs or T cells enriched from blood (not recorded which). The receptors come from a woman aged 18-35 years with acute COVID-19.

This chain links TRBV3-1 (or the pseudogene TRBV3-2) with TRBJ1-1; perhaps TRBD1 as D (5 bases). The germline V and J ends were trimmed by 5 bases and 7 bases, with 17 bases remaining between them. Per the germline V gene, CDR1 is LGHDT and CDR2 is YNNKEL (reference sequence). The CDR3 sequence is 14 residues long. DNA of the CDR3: TGTGCCAGCAGCGCGGGGCCCCATAGAGGTGAAGCTTTCTTT. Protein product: CASSAGPHRGEAFF.

The CDR3 reads CASSEAQDGLKNIQYF. CDR3 nucleotide sequence: TGCGCCAGCAGTGAGGCACAGGATGGGCTAAAAAACATTCAGTACTTC. The chain combines TRBV10-1 with TRBJ2-4, with D perhaps TRBD1 (5 bases). Germline loops: CDR1 WNHNN, CDR2 SYGVQD (reference sequence). The CDR3 spans 16 residues. Trimming pared 2 bases from V and 4 bases from J, leaving 15 bases between.

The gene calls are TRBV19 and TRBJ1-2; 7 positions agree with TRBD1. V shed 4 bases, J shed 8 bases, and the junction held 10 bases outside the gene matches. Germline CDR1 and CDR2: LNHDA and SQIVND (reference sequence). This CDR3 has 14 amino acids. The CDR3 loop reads CASSTTGRVIGYTF. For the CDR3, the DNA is TGTGCCAGTAGTACGACAGGGCGGGTGATCGGCTACACCTTC.

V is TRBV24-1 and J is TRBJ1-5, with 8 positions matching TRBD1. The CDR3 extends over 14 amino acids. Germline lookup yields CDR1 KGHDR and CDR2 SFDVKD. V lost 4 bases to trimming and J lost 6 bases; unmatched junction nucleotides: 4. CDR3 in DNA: TGTGCCACCAGTGACAGGGGGCTGGGTCAGCCCCAGCATTTT. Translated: CATSDRGLGQPQHF.

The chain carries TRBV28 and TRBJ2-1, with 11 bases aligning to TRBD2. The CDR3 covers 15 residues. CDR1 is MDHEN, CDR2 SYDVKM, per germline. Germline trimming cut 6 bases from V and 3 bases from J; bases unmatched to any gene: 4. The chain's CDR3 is CASRTGTSGYNEQFF. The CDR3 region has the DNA TGTGCCAGCAGAACCGGGACTAGCGGCTACAATGAGCAGTTCTTC.

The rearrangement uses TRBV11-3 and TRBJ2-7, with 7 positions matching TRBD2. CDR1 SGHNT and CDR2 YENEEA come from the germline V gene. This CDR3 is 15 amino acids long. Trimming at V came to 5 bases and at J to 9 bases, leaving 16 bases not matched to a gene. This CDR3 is CASSLGLESTWVQYF. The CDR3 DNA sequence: TGTGCCAGCAGCCTTGGACTAGAATCGACCTGGGTGCAGTACTTC. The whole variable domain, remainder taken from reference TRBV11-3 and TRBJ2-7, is EAGVVQSPRYKIIEKKQPVAFWCNPISGHNTLYWYLQNLGQGPELLIRYENEEAVDDSQLPKDRFSAERLKGVDSTLKIQPAELGDSAVYLCASSLGLESTWVQYFGPGTRLTVT.

The CDR3: CASSFWAITENTEAFF. Written as DNA, the CDR3 is TGTGCCAGCAGTTTCTGGGCAATAACAGAGAACACTGAAGCTTTCTTT. This chain connects TRBV28 to TRBJ1-1; no firm D call. V was cut by 3 bases and J by 1 base, with 15 bases left in between. Germline V CDR1 and CDR2: MDHEN, SYDVKM. The CDR3 contains 16 residues.

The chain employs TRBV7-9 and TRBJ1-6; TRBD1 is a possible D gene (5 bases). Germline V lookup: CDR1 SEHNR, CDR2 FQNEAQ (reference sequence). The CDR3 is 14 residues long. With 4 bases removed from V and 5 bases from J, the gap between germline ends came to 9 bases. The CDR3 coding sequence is TGTGCCAGCAGCTCGGACACGGATAATTCACCCCTCCACTTT. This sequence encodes CASSSDTDNSPLHF.

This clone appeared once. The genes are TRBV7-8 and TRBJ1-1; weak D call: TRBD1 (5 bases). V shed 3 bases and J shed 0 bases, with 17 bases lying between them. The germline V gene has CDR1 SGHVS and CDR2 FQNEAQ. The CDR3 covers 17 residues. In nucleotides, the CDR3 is TGTGCCAGCAGCTTGATGGATCGGAGGGACTTGAACACTGAAGCTTTCTTT. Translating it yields CASSLMDRRDLNTEAFF.

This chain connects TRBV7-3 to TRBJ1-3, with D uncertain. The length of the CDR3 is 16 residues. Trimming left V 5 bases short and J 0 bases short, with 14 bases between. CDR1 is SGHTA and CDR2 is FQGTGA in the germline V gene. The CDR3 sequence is CASSPRGSLSGNTIYF. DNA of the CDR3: TGTGCCAGCAGCCCAAGAGGGAGCCTCTCTGGAAACACCATATATTTT.